The T cell receptor beta chain described here comes from a study of cytomegalovirus exposure and HLA in healthy donors. Study-wide points: The authors later found most CMV-associated TCR beta chains appeared HLA-restricted. Accurate prediction of HLA-A and HLA-B alleles (for most subjects) was reportedly achieved from TCR beta sequences. Compared with the approximately 680-donor mean, an Asian-associated ancestry cluster reportedly had fewer N-insertions, according to a later analysis. When a later analysis compared HLA-associated TCR beta chains with equally common others, the HLA-associated chains turned out to be more clonally expanded and to have lower generation probabilities.

Germline V gene sequence: CDR1 GTSNPN, CDR2 SVGIG (reference sequence). The V gene end was trimmed by 8 bases and the J gene end by 4 bases; junction bases not matched to a gene: 5. This CDR3 spans 12 amino acids. Regarding this clone: Its specificity is not known.

PCR primers comprised 60 Vbeta and 13 Jbeta primers. The repertoire was sequenced with immunoSEQ multiplex PCR; TCRdb's copy has only in-frame clones and lacks some. The sample lists roughly 120,000 clones, 77% occurring once. The J gene is TRBJ1-1, the V gene TRBV30; TRBD1 matches 9 bases. Sequencing was done on a sample of PBMCs. The TCR originated in a man younger than 35 in good health and CMV-seropositive. The CDR3 DNA follows: TGTGCCCGGGACAGGGAACCCACTGAAGCTTTCTTT. Translating gives CARDREPTEAFF.